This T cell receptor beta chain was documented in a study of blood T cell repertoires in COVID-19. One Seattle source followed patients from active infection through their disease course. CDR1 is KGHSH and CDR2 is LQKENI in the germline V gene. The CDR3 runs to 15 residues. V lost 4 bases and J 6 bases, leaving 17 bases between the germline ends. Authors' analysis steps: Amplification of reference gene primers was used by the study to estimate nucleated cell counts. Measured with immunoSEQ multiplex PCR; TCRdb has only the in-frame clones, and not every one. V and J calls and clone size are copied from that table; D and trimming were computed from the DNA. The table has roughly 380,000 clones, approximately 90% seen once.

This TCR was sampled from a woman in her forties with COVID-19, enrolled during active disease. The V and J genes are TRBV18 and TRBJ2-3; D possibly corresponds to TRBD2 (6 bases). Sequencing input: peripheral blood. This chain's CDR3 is CASSRISGDSDTQYF. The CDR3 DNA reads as TGTGCCAGCTCACGGATTAGCGGAGACTCGGATACGCAGTATTTT. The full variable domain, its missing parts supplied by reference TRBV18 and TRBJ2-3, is NAGVMQNPRHLVRRRGQEARLRCSPMKGHSHVYWYRQLPEEGLKFMVYLQKENIIDESGMPKERFSAEFPKEGPSILRIQQVVRGDSAAYFCASSRISGDSDTQYFGPGTRLTVL.